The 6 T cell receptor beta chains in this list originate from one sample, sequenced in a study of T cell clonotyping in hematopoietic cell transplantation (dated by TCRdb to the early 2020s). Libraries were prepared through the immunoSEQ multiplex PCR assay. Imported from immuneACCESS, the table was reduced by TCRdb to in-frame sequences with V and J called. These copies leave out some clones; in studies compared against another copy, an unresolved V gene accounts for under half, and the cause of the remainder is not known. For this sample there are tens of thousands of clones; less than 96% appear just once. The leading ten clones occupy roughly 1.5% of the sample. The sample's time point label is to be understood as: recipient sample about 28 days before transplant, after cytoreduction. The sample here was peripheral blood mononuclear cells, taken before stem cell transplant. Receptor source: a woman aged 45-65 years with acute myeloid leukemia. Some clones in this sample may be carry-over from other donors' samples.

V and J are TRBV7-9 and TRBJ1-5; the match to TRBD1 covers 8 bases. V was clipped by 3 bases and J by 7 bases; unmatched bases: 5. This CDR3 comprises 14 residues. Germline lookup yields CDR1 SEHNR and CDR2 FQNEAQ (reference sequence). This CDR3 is CASSLDRADQPQHF. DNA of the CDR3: TGTGCCAGCAGCTTGGACAGGGCTGACCAGCCCCAGCATTTT.

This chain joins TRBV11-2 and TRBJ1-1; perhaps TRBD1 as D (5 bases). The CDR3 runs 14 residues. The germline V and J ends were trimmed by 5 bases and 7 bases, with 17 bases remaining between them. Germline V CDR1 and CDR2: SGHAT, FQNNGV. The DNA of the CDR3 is TGTGCCAGCAGCCTACCCGACCGGGGGGTTGAAGCTTTCTTT. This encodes CASSLPDRGVEAFF. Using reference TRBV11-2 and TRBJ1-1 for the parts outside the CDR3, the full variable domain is EAGVAQSPRYKIIEKRQSVAFWCNPISGHATLYWYQQILGQGPKLLIQFQNNGVVDDSQLPKDRFSAERLKGVDSTLKIQPAKLEDSAVYLCASSLPDRGVEAFFGQGTRLTVV.

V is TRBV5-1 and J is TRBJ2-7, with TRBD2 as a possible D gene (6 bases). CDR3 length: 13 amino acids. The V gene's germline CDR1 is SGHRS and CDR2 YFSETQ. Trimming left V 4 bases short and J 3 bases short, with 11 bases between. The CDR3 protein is CASSTGLFYEQYF. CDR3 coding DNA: TGCGCCAGCAGCACGGGACTCTTCTACGAGCAGTACTTC.

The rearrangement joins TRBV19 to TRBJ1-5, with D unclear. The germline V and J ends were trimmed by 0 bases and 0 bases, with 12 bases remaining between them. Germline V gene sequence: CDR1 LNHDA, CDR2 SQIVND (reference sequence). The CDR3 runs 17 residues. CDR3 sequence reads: CASSIDPPDYSNQPQHF. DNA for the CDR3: TGTGCCAGTAGTATAGATCCTCCGGATTATAGCAATCAGCCCCAGCATTTT.

CDR3 protein: CASSLAGTYEQYF. The CDR3 DNA sequence: TGTGCCAGCAGCTTGGCTGGGACATACGAGCAGTACTTC. The V gene is TRBV5-6, the J gene TRBJ2-7; D perhaps matches TRBD1 (6 bases). The CDR3 has 13 amino acids. Deletions cut 0 bases from V and 4 bases from J, with 8 bases between. The germline V gene encodes CDR1 SGHDT and CDR2 YYEEEE.

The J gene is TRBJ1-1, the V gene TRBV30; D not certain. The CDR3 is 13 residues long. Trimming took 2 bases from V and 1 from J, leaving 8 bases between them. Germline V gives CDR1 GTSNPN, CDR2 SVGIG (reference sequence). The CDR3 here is CAWSTDTNTEAFF. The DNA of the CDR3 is TGTGCCTGGAGTACAGACACGAACACTGAAGCTTTCTTT.